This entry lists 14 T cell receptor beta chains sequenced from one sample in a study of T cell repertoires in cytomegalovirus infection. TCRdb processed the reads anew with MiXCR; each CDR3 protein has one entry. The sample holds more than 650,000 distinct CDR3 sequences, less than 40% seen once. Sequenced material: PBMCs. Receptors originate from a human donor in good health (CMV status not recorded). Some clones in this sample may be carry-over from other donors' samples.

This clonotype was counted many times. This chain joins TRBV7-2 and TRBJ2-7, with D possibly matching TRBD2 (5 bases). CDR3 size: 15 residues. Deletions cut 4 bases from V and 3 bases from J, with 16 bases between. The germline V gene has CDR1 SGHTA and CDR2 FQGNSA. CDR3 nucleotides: TGTGCCAGCAGCTCCGCCCCGGGATACAACTACGAGCAGTACTTC. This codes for CASSSAPGYNYEQYF.

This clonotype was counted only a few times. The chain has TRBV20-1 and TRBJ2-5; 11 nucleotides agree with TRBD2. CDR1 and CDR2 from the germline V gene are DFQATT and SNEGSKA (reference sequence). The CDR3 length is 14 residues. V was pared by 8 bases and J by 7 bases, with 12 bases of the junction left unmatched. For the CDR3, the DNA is TGCAGTAAAACAACTAGCGGGAGTGCGGGGACCCAGTACTTC. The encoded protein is CSKTTSGSAGTQYF.

CDR3 DNA sequence: TGTGCCAGCAGCTTAGAAACGGGAGAGCACCAAGAGACCCAGTACTTC. This codes for CASSLETGEHQETQYF. The chain recombines TRBV7-9 with TRBJ2-5, with D possibly being TRBD2 (6 bases). Germline values: CDR1 SEHNR, CDR2 FQNEAQ (reference sequence). Trimming took 1 base from V and 0 from J, leaving 12 bases between them. The CDR3 has 16 amino acids.

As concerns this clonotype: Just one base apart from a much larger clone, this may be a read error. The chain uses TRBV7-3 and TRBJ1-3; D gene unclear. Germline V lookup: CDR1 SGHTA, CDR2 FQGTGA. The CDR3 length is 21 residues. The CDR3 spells CASSLRVRGYSRSNSGDTIYF. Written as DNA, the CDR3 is TGTGCCAGCAGCTTAAGGGTTAGAGGGTACAGTCGATCAAACTCTGGAGACACCATATATTTT. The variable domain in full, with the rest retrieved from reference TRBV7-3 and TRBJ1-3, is GAGVSQTPSNKVTEKGKYVELRCDPISGHTALYWYRQSLGQGPEFLIYFQGTGAADDSGLPNDRFFAVRPEGSVSTLKIQRTERGDSAVYLCASSLRVRGYSRSNSGDTIYFGEGSWLTVV.

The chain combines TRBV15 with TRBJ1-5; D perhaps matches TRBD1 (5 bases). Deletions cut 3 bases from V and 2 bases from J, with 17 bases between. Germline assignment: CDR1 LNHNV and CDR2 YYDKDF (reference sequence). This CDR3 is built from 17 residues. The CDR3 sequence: CATSRGGRGRGNQPQHF. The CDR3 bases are TGTGCCACCAGCAGGGGGGGGAGGGGTAGAGGCAATCAGCCCCAGCATTTT.

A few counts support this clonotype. CDR3 coding DNA: TGTGCCAGCAGCCCCCGTAACGGGGAGCTGTTTTTT. As protein: CASSPRNGELFF. The chain links TRBV11-2 to TRBJ2-2, with D unresolved. Germline V gene data show CDR1 as SGHAT and CDR2 as FQNNGV. Trimming pared 5 bases from V and 7 bases from J, leaving 8 bases between. The length of the CDR3 is 12 residues.

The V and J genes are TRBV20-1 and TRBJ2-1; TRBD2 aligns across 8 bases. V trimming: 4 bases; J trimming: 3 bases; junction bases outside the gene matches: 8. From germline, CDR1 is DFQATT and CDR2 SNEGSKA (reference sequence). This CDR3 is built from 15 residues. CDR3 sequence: CSAIPTSDCYNEQFF. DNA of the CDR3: TGCAGTGCTATACCGACTAGCGATTGCTACAATGAGCAGTTCTTC.

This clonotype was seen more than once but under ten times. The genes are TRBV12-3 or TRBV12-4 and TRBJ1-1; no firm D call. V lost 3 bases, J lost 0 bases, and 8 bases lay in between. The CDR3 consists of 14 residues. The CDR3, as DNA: TGTGCCAGCAGTTTGTGGGGAATGAACACTGAAGCTTTCTTT. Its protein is CASSLWGMNTEAFF.

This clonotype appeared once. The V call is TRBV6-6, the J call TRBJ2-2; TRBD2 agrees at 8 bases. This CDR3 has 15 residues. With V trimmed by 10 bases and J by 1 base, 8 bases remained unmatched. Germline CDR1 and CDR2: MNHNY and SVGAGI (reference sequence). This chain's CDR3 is CATQKGLVNTGELFF. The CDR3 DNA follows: TGTGCCACCCAGAAGGGACTAGTGAACACCGGGGAGCTGTTTTTT.

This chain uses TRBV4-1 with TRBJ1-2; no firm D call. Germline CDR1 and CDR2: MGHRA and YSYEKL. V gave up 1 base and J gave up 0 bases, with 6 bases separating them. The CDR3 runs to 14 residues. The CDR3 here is CASSQVEANYGYTF. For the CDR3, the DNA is TGCGCCAGCAGCCAAGTTGAAGCTAACTATGGCTACACCTTC.

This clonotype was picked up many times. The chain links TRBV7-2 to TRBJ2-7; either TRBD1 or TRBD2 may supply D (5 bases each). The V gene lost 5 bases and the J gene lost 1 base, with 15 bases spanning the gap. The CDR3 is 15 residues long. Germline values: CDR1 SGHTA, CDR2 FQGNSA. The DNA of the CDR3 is TGTGCCAGCAGCCTTGGGACGATTTCATCCTACGAGCAGTACTTC. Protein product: CASSLGTISSYEQYF.

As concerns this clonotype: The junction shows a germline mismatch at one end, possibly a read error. This chain's CDR3 is CSSRDRASFEQYF. CDR3 DNA: TGTTCCAGTAGGGACAGGGCCTCGTTCGAGCAGTACTTC. The chain is built from TRBV19 and TRBJ2-7; TRBD1 matches at 9 bases. CDR1 and CDR2 (germline): LNHDA, SQIVND (reference sequence). This CDR3 spans 13 amino acids.

In DNA, the CDR3 is TGTGCCAGCAGTGACGGACTCTCTGGGGCCAACGTCCTGACTTTC. This sequence encodes CASSDGLSGANVLTF. The chain uses TRBV6-4 and TRBJ2-6; perhaps TRBD2 as D (5 bases). V lost 2 bases and J lost 0, with 5 bases in between. This CDR3 is built from 15 residues. Looked up from germline, CDR1 is MRHNA and CDR2 is SNTAGT.

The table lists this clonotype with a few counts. The CDR3 loop is CASSLFKGINEKLFF. The CDR3 DNA reads TGTGCCAGCAGCTTATTCAAGGGAATTAATGAAAAACTGTTTTTT. The chain joins TRBV7-8 to TRBJ1-4; D remains ambiguous. Germline V gene sequence: CDR1 SGHVS, CDR2 FQNEAQ. Between the trimmed V and J ends, which lost 2 bases and 4 bases, there was a span of 11 bases. This CDR3 is built from 15 residues.